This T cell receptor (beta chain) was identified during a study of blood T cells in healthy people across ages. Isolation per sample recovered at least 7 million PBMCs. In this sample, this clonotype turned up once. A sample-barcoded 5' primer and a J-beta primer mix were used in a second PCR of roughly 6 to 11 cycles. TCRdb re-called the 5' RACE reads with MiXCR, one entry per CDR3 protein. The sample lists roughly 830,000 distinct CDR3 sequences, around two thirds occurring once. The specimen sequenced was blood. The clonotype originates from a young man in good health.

CDR3 sequence: CSAARGQLSDEQYF. The CDR3 nucleotides are TGCAGTGCCGCTCGGGGACAACTTTCCGACGAGCAGTACTTC. The genes are TRBV20-1 and TRBJ2-7, with TRBD1 as a possible D gene (6 bases). From germline, CDR1 is DFQATT and CDR2 SNEGSKA (reference sequence). The V end lost 6 bases, the J end lost 5 bases, and 20 bases lay between the germline ends. The CDR3 length is 14 residues.